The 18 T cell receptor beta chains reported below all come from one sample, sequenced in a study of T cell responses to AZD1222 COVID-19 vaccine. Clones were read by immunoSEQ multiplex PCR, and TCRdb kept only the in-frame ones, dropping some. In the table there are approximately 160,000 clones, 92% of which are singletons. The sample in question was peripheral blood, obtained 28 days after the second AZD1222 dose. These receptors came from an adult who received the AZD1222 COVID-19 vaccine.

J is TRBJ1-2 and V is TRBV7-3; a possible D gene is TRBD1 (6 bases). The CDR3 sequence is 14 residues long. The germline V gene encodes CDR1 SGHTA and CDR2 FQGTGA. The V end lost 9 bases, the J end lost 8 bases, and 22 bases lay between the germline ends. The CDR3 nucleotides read TGTGCCAGGAGCATCGGGGGGGCCTCAAAAGGCTACACCTTC. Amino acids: CARSIGGASKGYTF.

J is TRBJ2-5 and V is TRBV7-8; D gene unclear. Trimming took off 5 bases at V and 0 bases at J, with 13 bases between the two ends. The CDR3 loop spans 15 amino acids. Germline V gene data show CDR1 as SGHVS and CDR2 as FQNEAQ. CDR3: CASSLVTEYQETQYF. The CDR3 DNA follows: TGTGCCAGCAGCCTAGTAACCGAGTACCAAGAGACCCAGTACTTC.

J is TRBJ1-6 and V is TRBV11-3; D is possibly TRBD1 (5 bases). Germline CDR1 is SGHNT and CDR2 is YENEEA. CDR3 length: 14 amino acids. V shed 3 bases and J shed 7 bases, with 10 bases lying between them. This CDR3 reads CASSFGGSNSPLHF. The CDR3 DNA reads TGTGCCAGCAGCTTTGGGGGTAGCAATTCACCCCTCCACTTT.

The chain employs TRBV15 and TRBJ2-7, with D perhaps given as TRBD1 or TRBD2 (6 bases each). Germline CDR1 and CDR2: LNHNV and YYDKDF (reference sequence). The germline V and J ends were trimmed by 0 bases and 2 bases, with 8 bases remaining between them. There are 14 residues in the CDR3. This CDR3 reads CATSRDRGAYEQYF. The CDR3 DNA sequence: TGTGCCACCAGCAGAGATAGGGGGGCCTACGAGCAGTACTTC.

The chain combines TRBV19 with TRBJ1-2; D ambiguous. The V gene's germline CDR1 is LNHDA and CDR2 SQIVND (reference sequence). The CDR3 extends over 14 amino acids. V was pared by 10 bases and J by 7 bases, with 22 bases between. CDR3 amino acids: CATSPEGLVGGYTF. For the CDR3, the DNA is TGTGCCACTTCGCCCGAAGGGTTAGTCGGTGGCTACACCTTC.

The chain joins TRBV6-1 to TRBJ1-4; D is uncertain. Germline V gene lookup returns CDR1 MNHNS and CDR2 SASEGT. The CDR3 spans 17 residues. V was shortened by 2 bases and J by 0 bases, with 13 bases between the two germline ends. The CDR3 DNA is TGTGCCAGCAGTGAAATTGGCCGACTTGCAACTAATGAAAAACTGTTTTTT. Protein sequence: CASSEIGRLATNEKLFF.

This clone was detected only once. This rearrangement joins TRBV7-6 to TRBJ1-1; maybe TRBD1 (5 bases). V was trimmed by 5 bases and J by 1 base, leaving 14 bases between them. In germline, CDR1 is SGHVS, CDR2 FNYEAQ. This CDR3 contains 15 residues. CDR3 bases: TGTGCCAGCAGCCCAAAGGGACCGACGAACACTGAAGCTTTCTTT. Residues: CASSPKGPTNTEAFF.

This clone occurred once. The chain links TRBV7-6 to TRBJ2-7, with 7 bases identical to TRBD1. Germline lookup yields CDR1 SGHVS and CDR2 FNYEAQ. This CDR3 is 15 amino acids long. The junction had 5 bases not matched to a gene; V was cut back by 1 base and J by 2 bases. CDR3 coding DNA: TGTGCCAGCAGCTTAGGACAGGGCCCCACCTACGAGCAGTACTTC. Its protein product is CASSLGQGPTYEQYF.

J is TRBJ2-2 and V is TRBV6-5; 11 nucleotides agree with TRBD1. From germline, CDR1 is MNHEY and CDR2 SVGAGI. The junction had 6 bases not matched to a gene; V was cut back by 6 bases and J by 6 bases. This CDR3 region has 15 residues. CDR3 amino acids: CASSPGQGAAGELFF. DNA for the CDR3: TGTGCCAGCAGCCCCGGACAGGGGGCGGCCGGGGAGCTGTTTTTT.

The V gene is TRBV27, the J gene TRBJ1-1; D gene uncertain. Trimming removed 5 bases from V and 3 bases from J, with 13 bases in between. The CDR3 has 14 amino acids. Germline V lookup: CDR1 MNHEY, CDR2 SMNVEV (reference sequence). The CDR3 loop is CASSPHSSHTEAFF. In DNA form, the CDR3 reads TGTGCCAGCAGTCCCCACTCGTCCCACACTGAAGCTTTCTTT.

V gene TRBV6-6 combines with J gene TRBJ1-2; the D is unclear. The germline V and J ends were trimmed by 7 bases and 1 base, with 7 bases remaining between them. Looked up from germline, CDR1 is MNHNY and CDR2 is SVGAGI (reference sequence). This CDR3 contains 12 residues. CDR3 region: CASTRLNYGYTF. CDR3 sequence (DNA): TGTGCCAGCACTCGCCTTAACTATGGCTACACCTTC.

For the CDR3, the DNA is TGTGCCAGTAGCTCTATGGCCAGGGGCAGTGGCTACACCTTC. Amino acid sequence: CASSSMARGSGYTF. V and J are TRBV19 and TRBJ1-2; TRBD1 might be the D (6 bases). The CDR3 is 14 amino acids. Per the germline V gene, CDR1 is LNHDA and CDR2 is SQIVND (reference sequence). Trimming left V 6 bases short and J 7 bases short, with 18 bases between. The full variable domain, with the rest looked up from reference TRBV19 and TRBJ1-2, is DGGITQSPKYLFRKEGQNVTLSCEQNLNHDAMYWYRQDPGQGLRLIYYSQIVNDFQKGDIAEGYSVSREKKESFPLTVTSAQKNPTAFYLCASSSMARGSGYTFGSGTRLTVV.

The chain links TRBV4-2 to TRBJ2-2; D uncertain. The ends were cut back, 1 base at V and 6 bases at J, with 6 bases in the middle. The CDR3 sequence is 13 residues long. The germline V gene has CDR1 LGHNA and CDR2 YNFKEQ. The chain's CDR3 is CASSQVLAGELFF. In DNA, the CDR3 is TGTGCCAGCAGCCAAGTGCTAGCCGGGGAGCTGTTTTTT.

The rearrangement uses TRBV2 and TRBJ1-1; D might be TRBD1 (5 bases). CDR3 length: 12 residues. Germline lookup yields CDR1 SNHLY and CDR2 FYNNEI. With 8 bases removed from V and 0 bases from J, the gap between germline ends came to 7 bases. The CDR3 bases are TGTGCCAGCGGGGGGGTGAACACTGAAGCTTTCTTT. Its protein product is CASGGVNTEAFF.

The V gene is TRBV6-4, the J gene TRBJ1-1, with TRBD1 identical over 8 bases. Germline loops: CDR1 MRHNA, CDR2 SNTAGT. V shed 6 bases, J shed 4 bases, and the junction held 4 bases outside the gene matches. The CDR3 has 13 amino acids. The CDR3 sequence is CASSVDRGTEAFF. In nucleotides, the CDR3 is TGTGCCAGCAGCGTAGACAGGGGCACTGAAGCTTTCTTT.

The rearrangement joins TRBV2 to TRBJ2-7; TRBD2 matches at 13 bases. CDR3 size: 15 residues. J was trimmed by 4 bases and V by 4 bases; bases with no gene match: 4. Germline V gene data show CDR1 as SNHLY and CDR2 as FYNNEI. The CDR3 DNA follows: TGTGCCAGCAGTGTTGGGACTAGCGGGGCGTACGAGCAGTACTTC. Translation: CASSVGTSGAYEQYF.

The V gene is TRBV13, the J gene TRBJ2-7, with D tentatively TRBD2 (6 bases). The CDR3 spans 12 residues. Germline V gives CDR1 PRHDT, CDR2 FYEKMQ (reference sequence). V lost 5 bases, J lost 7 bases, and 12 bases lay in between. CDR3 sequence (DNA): TGTGCCAGCAGCGTCGGGGCGGGGGAGCAGTACTTC. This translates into CASSVGAGEQYF.

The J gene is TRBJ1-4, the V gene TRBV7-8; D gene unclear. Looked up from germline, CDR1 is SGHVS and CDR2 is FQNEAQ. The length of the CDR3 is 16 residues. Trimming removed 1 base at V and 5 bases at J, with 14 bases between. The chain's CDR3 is CASSLDKRRVNEKLFF. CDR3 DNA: TGTGCCAGCAGCTTAGACAAAAGGAGAGTGAATGAAAAACTGTTTTTT. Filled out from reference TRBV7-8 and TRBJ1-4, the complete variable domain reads GAGVSQSPRYKVAKRGQDVALRCDPISGHVSLFWYQQALGQGPEFLTYFQNEAQLDKSGLPSDRFFAERPEGSVSTLKIQRTQQEDSAVYLCASSLDKRRVNEKLFFGSGTQLSVL.